These T cell receptor beta chains were read from a single sample in a study of T cell repertoires in cytomegalovirus infection. TCRdb passed the reads through MiXCR, listing each CDR3 protein once. This sample carries some 400,000 distinct CDR3 sequences, 15% to 20% of them seen once, and the ten largest clones take less than 9.5%. The sequencing sample was made of PBMCs. The receptors shown here come from a human donor in good health (CMV status not recorded). Some clones in this sample may be carry-over from other donors' samples. The CDR3 runs from the conserved cysteine through the conserved F or W. The D gene is left open where the match is weak. Size tells how often a clone was seen (once, few, many) or the class of an expanded clone, and some rows leave it out.

length: 16; size: .; V: TRBV23-1; J: TRBJ1-5; D: .; DNA: TGCGCCAGCAGTCTACGGGATCTTTATAGCAATCAGCCCCAGCATTTT; CDR3: CASSLRDLYSNQPQHF
length: 14; size: many; V: TRBV6-1; J: TRBJ1-1; D: .; DNA: TGTGCCAGCACCCCCCCGGGAGGGGGTACTGAAGCTTTCTTT; CDR3: CASTPPGGGTEAFF
length: 16; size: many; V: TRBV7-2; J: TRBJ2-1; D: TRBD2; DNA: TGTGCCAGCAGCTTAAGACTAGCGACGGATGGAGGGGAGCAGTTCTTC; CDR3: CASSLRLATDGGEQFF
length: 14; size: .; V: TRBV20-1; J: TRBJ1-5; D: .; DNA: TGCAGTGCTACGCGGGACGTCTACGGTCAGCCCCAGCATTTT; CDR3: CSATRDVYGQPQHF
length: 12; size: many; V: TRBV7-8; J: TRBJ2-2; D: .; DNA: TGTGCCAGCAGTTCTAGCGACGGGGAGCTGTTTTTT; CDR3: CASSSSDGELFF
length: 14; size: few; V: TRBV12-3/TRBV12-4; J: TRBJ1-1; D: TRBD1; DNA: TGTGCCAGCAGGCCGGGACAGGGGGCCACTGAAGCTTTCTTT; CDR3: CASRPGQGATEAFF
length: 17; size: .; V: TRBV10-1; J: TRBJ2-1; D: TRBD1; DNA: TGCGCCAGCAGTGAAATCCCGGGACAGGGTATCTACAATGAGCAGTTCTTC; CDR3: CASSEIPGQGIYNEQFF
length: 13; size: .; V: TRBV12-3/TRBV12-4; J: TRBJ2-5; D: TRBD1; DNA: TGTGCCAGCAGTAACAGGGGCCCAAGTGACCAGTACTTC; CDR3: CASSNRGPSDQYF
length: 16; size: many; V: TRBV7-8; J: TRBJ2-1; D: .; DNA: TGTGCCAGCAGCTCCTTTCCCGTCAGGTCCTACAATGAGCAGTTCTTC; CDR3: CASSSFPVRSYNEQFF
length: 16; size: many; V: TRBV11-2; J: TRBJ2-5; D: TRBD1; DNA: TGTGCCAGCAGCCATGAAGGGACAGGGGGCGGCGAGACCCAGTACTTC; CDR3: CASSHEGTGGGETQYF
length: 18; size: .; V: TRBV4-2; J: TRBJ1-2; D: TRBD1; DNA: TGTGCCAGCAGCCAAGAATATATGGGGGACAGGGGGAAGAAGGGCTACACCTTC; CDR3: CASSQEYMGDRGKKGYTF
length: 13; size: .; V: TRBV20-1; J: TRBJ2-7; D: .; DNA: TGCAGTGCTAGTGCGGGGTCCACCTACGAGCAGTACTTC; CDR3: CSASAGSTYEQYF
length: 14; size: once; V: TRBV20-1; J: TRBJ2-3; D: .; DNA: TGCAGTGCTGGAGTTACCGCTAACACAGATACGCAGTATTTT; CDR3: CSAGVTANTDTQYF
length: 16; size: .; V: TRBV7-2; J: TRBJ2-1; D: TRBD2; DNA: TGTGCCAGCAGCTTACGCGGGGGAACCCTTCGCAATGAGCAGTTCTTC; CDR3: CASSLRGGTLRNEQFF
length: 14; size: .; V: TRBV29-1; J: TRBJ2-5; D: TRBD1; DNA: TGCAGCGTCTGCCGGACAGGGGTTGGCGAGACCCAGTACTTC; CDR3: CSVCRTGVGETQYF
length: 11; size: few; V: TRBV20-1; J: TRBJ1-1; D: .; DNA: TGCAGTGCTAGGGTGGGGACTGAAGCTTTCTTT; CDR3: CSARVGTEAFF
length: 16; size: .; V: TRBV29-1; J: TRBJ2-7; D: TRBD1; DNA: TGCAGCGTTGTCCTCTACTTCGGGACAGGGACTTACGAGCAGTACTTC; CDR3: CSVVLYFGTGTYEQYF
length: 13; size: .; V: TRBV28; J: TRBJ1-6; D: .; DNA: TGTGCCAGCAGTTTTTCGGGGAATTCACCCCTCCACTTT; CDR3: CASSFSGNSPLHF
length: 23; size: .; V: TRBV7-6; J: TRBJ1-4; D: .; DNA: TGTGCCAGCAGCTTATATCTTCGGACAGTCTCAAGGGGAGGATCAGACCGGGATGAAAAACTGTTTTTT; CDR3: CASSLYLRTVSRGGSDRDEKLFF
length: 14; size: many; V: TRBV28; J: TRBJ1-4; D: .; DNA: TGTGCCAGCAGCTTAGATCCCATAAATGAAAAACTGTTTTTT; CDR3: CASSLDPINEKLFF
length: 13; size: many; V: TRBV7-9; J: TRBJ2-5; D: .; DNA: TGTGCCAGCAGCCCTGGACCCCAAGGGACCCAGTACTTC; CDR3: CASSPGPQGTQYF
length: 14; size: many; V: TRBV7-2; J: TRBJ1-5; D: .; DNA: TGTGCCAGCAGCCCCAGACAGGGCAATCAGCCCCAGCATTTT; CDR3: CASSPRQGNQPQHF
length: 14; size: many; V: TRBV7-8; J: TRBJ2-7; D: .; DNA: TGTGCCAGCAGCGGCCTTCGTGGCTTGCACGAGCAGTACTTC; CDR3: CASSGLRGLHEQYF
length: 15; size: many; V: TRBV18; J: TRBJ1-2; D: TRBD1; DNA: TGTGCCAGCTCACCAGAGACAGGGGAGGGCTATGGCTACACCTTC; CDR3: CASSPETGEGYGYTF
length: 13; size: .; V: TRBV30; J: TRBJ2-3; D: .; DNA: TGTGCCTGGAGTATGGGGAACACAGATACGCAGTATTTT; CDR3: CAWSMGNTDTQYF
length: 15; size: many; V: TRBV7-9; J: TRBJ2-3; D: .; DNA: TGTGCCAGCAGCCAGGCGGCGTCGGGCACAGATACGCAGTATTTT; CDR3: CASSQAASGTDTQYF
length: 19; size: .; V: TRBV6-4; J: TRBJ2-3; D: TRBD2; DNA: TGTGCCAGCAGTGACACCCCCCTCCTAGCGGGAGGGCCTCCAGATACGCAGTATTTT; CDR3: CASSDTPLLAGGPPDTQYF
length: 13; size: few; V: TRBV19; J: TRBJ2-7; D: .; DNA: TGTGCCAGTAGTTTTCGAACCCCGGGGGAGCAGTACTTC; CDR3: CASSFRTPGEQYF
length: 14; size: .; V: TRBV18; J: TRBJ2-6; D: .; DNA: TGTGCCAGCTCAACGGGCTCTGGGGCCAACGTCCTGACTTTC; CDR3: CASSTGSGANVLTF
length: 15; size: .; V: TRBV9; J: TRBJ2-3; D: TRBD2; DNA: TGTGCCAGCAGCGTTGGCCTGCGGGGGGGAGATACGCAGTATTTT; CDR3: CASSVGLRGGDTQYF
length: 17; size: .; V: TRBV6-8; J: TRBJ2-7; D: .; DNA: TGTGCCAGCAGTTACTCTCGAACCCAGGGGGGATTATACGAGCAGTACTTC; CDR3: CASSYSRTQGGLYEQYF
length: 15; size: few; V: TRBV12-3/TRBV12-4; J: TRBJ2-3; D: .; DNA: TGTGCCAGCAGTTTAATACCCACTACCACAGATACGCAGTATTTT; CDR3: CASSLIPTTTDTQYF
length: 16; size: many; V: TRBV7-8; J: TRBJ1-2; D: .; DNA: TGTGCCAGCAGCTACCCTCTCGGACACTATAACTATGGCTACACCTTC; CDR3: CASSYPLGHYNYGYTF
length: 14; size: few; V: TRBV4-1; J: TRBJ2-2; D: .; DNA: TGCGCCAGCAGCCAAGAGTCCCCTGTCGGGGAGCTGTTTTTT; CDR3: CASSQESPVGELFF
length: 15; size: many; V: TRBV7-2; J: TRBJ2-5; D: TRBD2; DNA: TGTGCCAGCAGCTTAGGACTAGCGGGGCCAGAGACCCAGTACTTC; CDR3: CASSLGLAGPETQYF
length: 15; size: few; V: TRBV11-2; J: TRBJ2-5; D: .; DNA: TGTGCCAGCAGCTTAGCCGGGCGGTTCCAAGAGACCCAGTACTTC; CDR3: CASSLAGRFQETQYF
length: 13; size: many; V: TRBV7-2; J: TRBJ2-1; D: TRBD2; DNA: TGTGCCAGCAGCCCACGACTAGCGGACGAGCAGTTCTTC; CDR3: CASSPRLADEQFF
length: 14; size: once; V: TRBV12-3/TRBV12-4; J: TRBJ2-7; D: TRBD1; DNA: TGTGCCAGCAGGGATAACAGGGGACGGGACGAGCAGTACTTC; CDR3: CASRDNRGRDEQYF
length: 16; size: few; V: TRBV20-1; J: TRBJ1-6; D: TRBD1; DNA: TGCAGTGCTAGTAACAGGGGGCTTACCTATAATTCACCCCTCCACTTT; CDR3: CSASNRGLTYNSPLHF
length: 15; size: few; V: TRBV7-9; J: TRBJ2-1; D: TRBD2; DNA: TGTGCCAGCAGCTTTAGCGGGAGTCTTACAAATGAGCAGTTCTTC; CDR3: CASSFSGSLTNEQFF
length: 15; size: many; V: TRBV7-2; J: TRBJ1-2; D: TRBD1; DNA: TGTGCCAGCAGCTCTCACCCGGGACAGGGTATGGAGAGCACCTTC; CDR3: CASSSHPGQGMESTF
length: 14; size: .; V: TRBV12-3/TRBV12-4; J: TRBJ1-2; D: TRBD1; DNA: TGTGCCAGCAGCCCGGGGGACAGGGTACCTGGCTACACCTTC; CDR3: CASSPGDRVPGYTF
length: 16; size: few; V: TRBV29-1; J: TRBJ1-1; D: TRBD1; DNA: TGCAGCGTTGAACCCAGGGGGCGTATCTCGAACACTGAAGCTTTCTTT; CDR3: CSVEPRGRISNTEAFF
length: 14; size: .; V: TRBV20-1; J: TRBJ2-3; D: .; DNA: TGCAGTGCTAGAGATACGTCGCAGGGAGATACGCAGTATTTT; CDR3: CSARDTSQGDTQYF
length: 12; size: .; V: TRBV20-1; J: TRBJ1-2; D: .; DNA: TGCAGTGCCCCTCGGGGCTCTCCTGGCTACACCTTC; CDR3: CSAPRGSPGYTF
length: 17; size: few; V: TRBV4-3; J: TRBJ1-2; D: .; DNA: TGCGCCAGCAGCCAAGCCATAGCCCCATCCGGGATCGGCGGCTACACCTTC; CDR3: CASSQAIAPSGIGGYTF
length: 16; size: few; V: TRBV7-8; J: TRBJ1-4; D: TRBD1; DNA: TGTGCCAGCAGCTTAGCAGACAGGGCCACGCGGGAAAAACTGTTTTTT; CDR3: CASSLADRATREKLFF
length: 12; size: .; V: TRBV28; J: TRBJ2-2; D: .; DNA: TGTGCCAGCATTACCGACACCGGGGAGCTGTTTTTT; CDR3: CASITDTGELFF
length: 14; size: few; V: TRBV7-9; J: TRBJ1-5; D: .; DNA: TGTGCCAGCAGCGATCAGAGTCTCAATCAGCCCCAGCATTTT; CDR3: CASSDQSLNQPQHF
length: 12; size: many; V: TRBV7-9; J: TRBJ1-6; D: .; DNA: TGTGCCAGCAGCTTTTCTGATTCACCCCTCCACTTT; CDR3: CASSFSDSPLHF
length: 16; size: .; V: TRBV2; J: TRBJ1-5; D: .; DNA: TGTGCCAGCAGATACGGTGGGGGGGGGGGCAATCAGCCCCAGCATTTT; CDR3: CASRYGGGGGNQPQHF
length: 13; size: few; V: TRBV19; J: TRBJ2-3; D: .; DNA: TGTGCCAGCAGGGGAGTCGGCACAGATACGCAGTATTTT; CDR3: CASRGVGTDTQYF
length: 15; size: many; V: TRBV6-1; J: TRBJ2-4; D: .; DNA: TGTGCCAGCAGTAAACAGGCTAGAGCCAAAAACATTCAGTACTTC; CDR3: CASSKQARAKNIQYF
length: 15; size: few; V: TRBV19; J: TRBJ1-1; D: .; DNA: TGTGCCAGTAGTACCTCCTCTTTGGGGGTTGCTGAAGCTTTCTTT; CDR3: CASSTSSLGVAEAFF
length: 16; size: .; V: TRBV20-1; J: TRBJ2-5; D: .; DNA: TGCAGTGCTAGGGTACGGGGAGAGAGGGCACAAGAGACCCAGTACTTC; CDR3: CSARVRGERAQETQYF
length: 15; size: many; V: TRBV7-2; J: TRBJ1-1; D: .; DNA: TGTGCCAGCAGCCCCAAGGCAGGCGTGGCCACTGAAGCTTTCTTT; CDR3: CASSPKAGVATEAFF
length: 15; size: .; V: TRBV5-1; J: TRBJ2-2; D: TRBD1; DNA: TGCGCCAGCAGCTTCGGGGACAGGGGCACCGGGGAGCTGTTTTTT; CDR3: CASSFGDRGTGELFF
length: 15; size: few; V: TRBV19; J: TRBJ1-5; D: .; DNA: TGTGCCAGTAGTAGGCGACAGGTTAGCAATCAGCCCCAGCATTTT; CDR3: CASSRRQVSNQPQHF
length: 14; size: many; V: TRBV7-2; J: TRBJ2-1; D: .; DNA: TGTGCCAGCAGCTCCCGTCCGGCGTACAATGAGCAGTTCTTC; CDR3: CASSSRPAYNEQFF